This T cell receptor (beta chain) was obtained from a study of blood T cell repertoires in COVID-19. Study background: There were acute and convalescent COVID-19 samples, and they came from the United States, Italy and Spain.

Authors' methods: Nucleated cell number was recorded as an estimate derived from reference gene primer amplification. Clones were read by immunoSEQ multiplex PCR, and TCRdb kept only the in-frame ones, dropping some. The D gene and trimming were derived from the DNA, and the V and J assignments and clone size from that table. The sample consists of around 320,000 clones, about nine tenths of them appearing once. The V and J ends lost 8 bases and 5 bases respectively, with 9 bases between them. Germline V CDR1 and CDR2: ENHRY, SYGVKD. The CDR3 totals 11 residues. This clone was counted only a few times.

What was sequenced was peripheral blood. The origin of this receptor is a man younger than 35 with active or convalescent COVID-19. This chain joins TRBV10-3 and TRBJ2-5; TRBD1 might be the D (6 bases). CDR3 residues: CAIGQGETQYF. The CDR3 nucleotides read TGTGCCATCGGTCAGGGGGAGACCCAGTACTTC.